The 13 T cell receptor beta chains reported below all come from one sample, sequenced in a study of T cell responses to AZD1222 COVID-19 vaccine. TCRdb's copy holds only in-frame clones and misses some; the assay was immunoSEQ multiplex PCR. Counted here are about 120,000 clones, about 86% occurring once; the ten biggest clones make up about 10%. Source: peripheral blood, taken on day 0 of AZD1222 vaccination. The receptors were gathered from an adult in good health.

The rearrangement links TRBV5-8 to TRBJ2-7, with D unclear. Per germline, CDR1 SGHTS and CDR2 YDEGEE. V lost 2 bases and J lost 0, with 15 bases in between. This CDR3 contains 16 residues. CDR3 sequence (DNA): TGTGCCAGCAGCTTAATTGGTTACTCTTGCTCCTACGAGCAGTACTTC. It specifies CASSLIGYSCSYEQYF.

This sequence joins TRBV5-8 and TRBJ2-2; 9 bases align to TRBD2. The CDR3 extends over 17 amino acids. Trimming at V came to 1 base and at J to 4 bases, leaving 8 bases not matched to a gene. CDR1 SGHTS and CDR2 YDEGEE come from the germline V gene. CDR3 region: CASSLNRLAAATGELFF. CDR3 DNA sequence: TGTGCCAGCAGCTTGAACAGACTAGCGGCCGCCACCGGGGAGCTGTTTTTT.

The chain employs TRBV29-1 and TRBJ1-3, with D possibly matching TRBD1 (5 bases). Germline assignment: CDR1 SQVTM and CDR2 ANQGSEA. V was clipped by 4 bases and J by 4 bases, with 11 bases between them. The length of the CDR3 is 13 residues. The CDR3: CSVGSGIGNTIYF. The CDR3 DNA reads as TGCAGCGTTGGGTCAGGGATCGGAAACACCATATATTTT.

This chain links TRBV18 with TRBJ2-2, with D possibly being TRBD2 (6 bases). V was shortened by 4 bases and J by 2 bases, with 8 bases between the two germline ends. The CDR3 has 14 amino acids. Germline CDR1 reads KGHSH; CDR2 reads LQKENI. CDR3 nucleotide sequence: TGTGCCAGCTCACTAGGGACTAACACCGGGGAGCTGTTTTTT. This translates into CASSLGTNTGELFF.

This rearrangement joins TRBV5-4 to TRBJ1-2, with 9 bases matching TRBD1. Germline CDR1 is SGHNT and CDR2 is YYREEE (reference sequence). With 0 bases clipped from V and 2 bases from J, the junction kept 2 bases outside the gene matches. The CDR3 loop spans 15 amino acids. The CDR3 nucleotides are TGTGCCAGCAGCTTGGAAGGACAGGGGAACTATGGCTACACCTTC. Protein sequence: CASSLEGQGNYGYTF. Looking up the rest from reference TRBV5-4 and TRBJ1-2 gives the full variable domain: ETGVTQSPTHLIKTRGQQVTLRCSSQSGHNTVSWYQQALGQGPQFIFQYYREEENGRGNFPPRFSGLQFPNYSSELNVNALELDDSALYLCASSLEGQGNYGYTFGSGTRLTVV.

CDR3 amino acids: CASSLVKGTEAFF. In DNA, the CDR3 is TGTGCCAGCAGTTTGGTCAAGGGGACTGAAGCTTTCTTT. This chain connects TRBV12-3 or TRBV12-4 to TRBJ1-1, with D possibly matching TRBD1 (5 bases). The CDR3 covers 13 residues. V lost 3 bases to trimming and J lost 5 bases, with 10 bases between them.

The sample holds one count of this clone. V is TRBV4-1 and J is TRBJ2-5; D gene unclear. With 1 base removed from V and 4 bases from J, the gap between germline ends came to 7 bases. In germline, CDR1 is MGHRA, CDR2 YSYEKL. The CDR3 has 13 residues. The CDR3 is CASSQGVTETQYF. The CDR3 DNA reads TGCGCCAGCAGCCAAGGGGTCACAGAGACCCAGTACTTC.

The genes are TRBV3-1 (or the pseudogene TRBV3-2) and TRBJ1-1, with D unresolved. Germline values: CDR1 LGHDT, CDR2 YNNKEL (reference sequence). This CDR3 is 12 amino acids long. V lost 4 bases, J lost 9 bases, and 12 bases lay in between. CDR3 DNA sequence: TGTGCCAGCAGCCGCCAGGAGGGCAAAGCTTTCTTT. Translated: CASSRQEGKAFF.

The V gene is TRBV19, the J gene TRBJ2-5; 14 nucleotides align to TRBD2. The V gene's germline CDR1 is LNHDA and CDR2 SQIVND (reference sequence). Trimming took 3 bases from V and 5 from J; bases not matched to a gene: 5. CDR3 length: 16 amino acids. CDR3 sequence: CASSITGTSGGETQYF. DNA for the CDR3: TGTGCCAGTAGTATTACCGGGACTAGCGGGGGTGAGACCCAGTACTTC.

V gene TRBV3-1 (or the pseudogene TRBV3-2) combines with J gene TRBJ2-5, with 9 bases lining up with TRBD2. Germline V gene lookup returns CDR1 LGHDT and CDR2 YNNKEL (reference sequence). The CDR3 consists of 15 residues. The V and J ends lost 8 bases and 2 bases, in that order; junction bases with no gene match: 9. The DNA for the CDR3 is TGTGCCAGCCGAGCTCAGCGGGGGGATCAAGAGACCCAGTACTTC. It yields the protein CASRAQRGDQETQYF.

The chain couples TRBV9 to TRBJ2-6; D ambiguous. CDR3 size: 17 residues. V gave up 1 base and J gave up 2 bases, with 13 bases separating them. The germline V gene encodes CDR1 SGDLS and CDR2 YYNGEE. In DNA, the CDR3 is TGTGCCAGCAGCGTACTAAGTAGTCAGGCTGGGGCCAACGTCCTGACTTTC. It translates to CASSVLSSQAGANVLTF.

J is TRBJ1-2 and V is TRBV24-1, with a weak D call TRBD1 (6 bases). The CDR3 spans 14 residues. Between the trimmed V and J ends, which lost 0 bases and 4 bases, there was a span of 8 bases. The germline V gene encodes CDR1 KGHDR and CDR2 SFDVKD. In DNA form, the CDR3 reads TGTGCCACCAGTGATTTGGGGACACCCTATGGCTACACCTTC. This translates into CATSDLGTPYGYTF.

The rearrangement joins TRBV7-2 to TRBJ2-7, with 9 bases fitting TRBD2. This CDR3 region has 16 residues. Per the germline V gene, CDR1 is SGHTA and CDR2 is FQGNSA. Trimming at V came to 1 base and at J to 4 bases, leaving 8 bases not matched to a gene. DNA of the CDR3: TGTGCCAGCAGCTTAGGACCCGGGACTAGCCTATACGAGCAGTACTTC. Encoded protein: CASSLGPGTSLYEQYF.